Listed here are 31 T cell receptor beta chains from one sample, sequenced in a study of blood T cell repertoires in COVID-19. Here immunoSEQ multiplex PCR was the method, and the copy in TCRdb shows in-frame clones only, minus some. In the table there are 70,000 to 90,000 clones, about 84% of which are singletons. Sequences were obtained from peripheral blood. The receptors were sampled from a man aged 50-60 years with active COVID-19.

The chain joins TRBV29-1 to TRBJ2-7; 7 bases are a match to TRBD1. The V gene end was trimmed by 5 bases and the J gene end by 7 bases; junction bases not matched to a gene: 8. Germline CDR1 and CDR2: SQVTM and ANQGSEA. CDR3 length: 12 amino acids. DNA for the CDR3: TGCAGCGTTTACAGGGGCCGCTCGGAGCAGTACTTC. It specifies CSVYRGRSEQYF.

This clone was detected only a few times. V usage is TRBV28 and J usage is TRBJ1-5; 9 nucleotides match TRBD1. Germline assignment: CDR1 MDHEN and CDR2 SYDVKM. V dropped 8 bases and J dropped 0; count of bases not matched to a gene: 11. The CDR3 runs to 17 residues. The CDR3 sequence: CASLLSLDRGSNQPQHF. CDR3 DNA sequence: TGTGCCAGCCTTTTATCCTTGGACAGGGGTAGCAATCAGCCCCAGCATTTT.

The CDR3 DNA follows: TGTGCCAGCAACGTCGAGGTGGCCGGGGCCAACGTCCTGACTTTC. This gives the protein CASNVEVAGANVLTF. The chain links TRBV2 to TRBJ2-6; D remains unclear. The CDR3 loop spans 15 amino acids. CDR1 SNHLY and CDR2 FYNNEI come from the germline V gene. V gave up 7 bases and J gave up 4 bases, with 14 bases separating them.

The chain links TRBV29-1 to TRBJ2-7; weak D call: TRBD1 (5 bases). This CDR3 comprises 11 residues. CDR1 and CDR2 from the germline V gene are SQVTM and ANQGSEA. Trimming removed 4 bases from V and 1 base from J, with 5 bases in between. The CDR3 sequence: CSVGQSYEQYF. In DNA, the CDR3 is TGCAGCGTTGGACAGTCCTACGAGCAGTACTTC.

The chain combines TRBV5-8 with TRBJ2-3; D gene unclear. The ends were cut back, 1 base at V and 4 bases at J, with 13 bases in the middle. Germline lookup yields CDR1 SGHTS and CDR2 YDEGEE. The CDR3 covers 15 residues. CDR3 nucleotides: TGTGCCAGCAGCTTGCTAGGCGCCGAGTCAGATACGCAGTATTTT. Translated, it gives CASSLLGAESDTQYF.

This chain uses TRBV15 with TRBJ2-3, with D unclear. The CDR3 has 13 amino acids. V was cut by 2 bases and J by 0 bases, with 3 bases left in between. Germline values: CDR1 LNHNV, CDR2 YYDKDF (reference sequence). CDR3 region: CATSRLSTDTQYF. DNA for the CDR3: TGTGCCACCAGCAGACTAAGCACAGATACGCAGTATTTT.

This clone was counted a single time. This rearrangement joins TRBV24-1 to TRBJ2-2, with 8 bases fitting TRBD1. Germline V gene sequence: CDR1 KGHDR, CDR2 SFDVKD. This CDR3 is 16 amino acids long. V shed 5 bases and J 2 bases; nucleotides not matched to a gene: 6. The CDR3 DNA sequence: TGTGCCACCAGTGCCTCCGGACAGGGTAACACCGGGGAGCTGTTTTTT. Its protein product is CATSASGQGNTGELFF.

The gene calls are TRBV29-1 and TRBJ2-2, with 9 bases lining up with TRBD1. This CDR3 is 16 amino acids long. Germline CDR1 reads SQVTM; CDR2 reads ANQGSEA. The V gene end was trimmed by 3 bases and the J gene end by 2 bases; junction bases not matched to a gene: 7. DNA for the CDR3: TGCAGCGTTGATGGAACAGGGGGCGGTAACACCGGGGAGCTGTTTTTT. Residues: CSVDGTGGGNTGELFF.

The chain employs TRBV19 and TRBJ1-3; 7 bases line up with TRBD1. Per germline, CDR1 LNHDA and CDR2 SQIVND (reference sequence). The CDR3 runs 12 residues. V lost 10 bases, J lost 4 bases, and 4 bases stayed unmatched. The CDR3 loop is CATGTAGNTIYF. DNA for the CDR3: TGTGCCACCGGGACAGCAGGAAACACCATATATTTT.

V gene TRBV19 combines with J gene TRBJ1-1, with D possibly TRBD1 on 6 matching bases. Per germline, CDR1 LNHDA and CDR2 SQIVND (reference sequence). The CDR3 has 16 amino acids. The V gene lost 7 bases and the J gene lost 1 base, with 19 bases spanning the gap. The CDR3 sequence is CASKNSQGRRNTEAFF. CDR3 sequence (DNA): TGTGCCAGTAAAAACTCGCAGGGGCGGAGGAACACTGAAGCTTTCTTT.

This clone was counted a single time. The gene calls are TRBV5-1 and TRBJ1-4; 8 nucleotides align to TRBD1. This CDR3 has 14 amino acids. CDR1 and CDR2 (germline): SGHRS, YFSETQ. J lost 1 base, V lost 6 bases, and 2 bases had no gene match. This CDR3 is CASTTGGTNEKLFF. The CDR3 DNA reads TGCGCCAGCACTACAGGGGGAACTAATGAAAAACTGTTTTTT.

The V gene is TRBV6-2 or TRBV6-3, the J gene TRBJ2-1, with 7 bases fitting TRBD1. Trimming removed 6 bases from V and 3 bases from J; junction bases left unmatched: 17. Germline loops: CDR1 MNHEY, CDR2 SVGEGT. The CDR3 contains 18 residues. As DNA, the CDR3 is TGTGCCAGCAGCCACCATCTCAGGACAGGAGAGTACTACAATGAGCAGTTCTTC. Its protein is CASSHHLRTGEYYNEQFF.

The chain uses TRBV11-2 and TRBJ2-1; a weak D match, TRBD2 (5 bases). Germline V CDR1 and CDR2: SGHAT, FQNNGV. The CDR3 has 15 residues. Trimming pared 3 bases from V and 5 bases from J, leaving 14 bases between. The CDR3 spells CASSFGVIFNNEQFF. The CDR3 coding sequence is TGTGCCAGCAGCTTCGGGGTAATCTTTAACAATGAGCAGTTCTTC. The full variable domain, with the rest looked up from reference TRBV11-2 and TRBJ2-1, is EAGVAQSPRYKIIEKRQSVAFWCNPISGHATLYWYQQILGQGPKLLIQFQNNGVVDDSQLPKDRFSAERLKGVDSTLKIQPAKLEDSAVYLCASSFGVIFNNEQFFGPGTRLTVL.

This chain connects TRBV24-1 to TRBJ1-2; 9 nucleotides line up with TRBD1. This CDR3 has 16 amino acids. J gave up 7 bases and V 2 bases, and 10 bases lay outside the gene matches. Per germline, CDR1 KGHDR and CDR2 SFDVKD. The DNA for the CDR3 is TGTGCCACCAGTGATTCCCCGGGACAGGGTTTGAGTGGCTACACCTTC. Translating gives CATSDSPGQGLSGYTF.

V gene TRBV28 combines with J gene TRBJ1-1; 7 positions match TRBD1. Germline-derived CDR1 and CDR2 are MDHEN and SYDVKM. J was trimmed by 0 bases and V by 5 bases; bases with no gene match: 0. CDR3 length equals 13 residues. CDR3 amino acids: CASSTGVNTEAFF. As DNA, the CDR3 is TGTGCCAGCAGTACAGGGGTGAACACTGAAGCTTTCTTT.

This chain's CDR3 is CASSPWTGVGEEQYF. DNA for the CDR3: TGTGCCAGCAGTCCCTGGACAGGGGTCGGGGAGGAGCAGTACTTC. The chain uses TRBV28 and TRBJ2-7; TRBD1 agrees at 9 bases. The CDR3 extends over 15 amino acids. After removal of 5 bases from V and 7 bases from J, the junction contained 12 bases not matched to a gene. Germline V lookup: CDR1 MDHEN, CDR2 SYDVKM. The whole variable domain, remainder taken from reference TRBV28 and TRBJ2-7, is DVKVTQSSRYLVKRTGEKVFLECVQDMDHENMFWYRQDPGLGLRLIYFSYDVKMKEKGDIPEGYSVSREKKERFSLILESASTNQTSMYLCASSPWTGVGEEQYFGPGTRLTVT.

This clone is a singleton in its sample. This chain links TRBV5-6 with TRBJ2-5, with D possibly being TRBD2 (6 bases). CDR1 SGHDT and CDR2 YYEEEE come from the germline V gene. The CDR3 runs 13 residues. The V and J ends lost 3 bases and 7 bases respectively, with 13 bases between them. The CDR3 DNA is TGTGCCAGCAGCTCGCGACTGGGGGGGACCCAGTACTTC. It codes for CASSSRLGGTQYF.

This clone was detected a few times. The genes are TRBV18 and TRBJ2-7; 10 bases map to TRBD1. The CDR3 totals 17 residues. From germline, CDR1 is KGHSH and CDR2 LQKENI. Losses at the gene ends were 5 bases for V and 5 bases for J; bases not matched to a gene: 15. CDR3 sequence: CASSIFPGQGTLNEQYF. The DNA of the CDR3 is TGTGCCAGCTCAATTTTTCCGGGACAGGGGACATTGAACGAGCAGTACTTC.

The J gene is TRBJ2-3, the V gene TRBV28; TRBD1 matches 7 bases. The ends lost 5 bases at V and 8 bases at J; junction bases unmatched: 31. CDR1 MDHEN and CDR2 SYDVKM come from the germline V gene. The CDR3 is made up of 21 amino acids. CDR3 bases: TGTGCCAGCAGTCTAACGAGATTGGGGCAGGCGGCAGGGGGATTCTTGGGTACGCAGTATTTT. Protein: CASSLTRLGQAAGGFLGTQYF.

The chain joins TRBV6-5 to TRBJ2-3; D is perhaps TRBD2 (6 bases). V was cut by 6 bases and J by 5 bases, with 12 bases left in between. The CDR3 is 13 amino acids. Germline CDR1 is MNHEY and CDR2 is SVGAGI. CDR3 region: CASSWGDLDTQYF. Written as DNA, the CDR3 is TGTGCCAGCAGCTGGGGGGACTTAGATACGCAGTATTTT.

The J gene is TRBJ2-3, the V gene TRBV6-2 or TRBV6-3; 11 nucleotides match TRBD2. Germline CDR1 MNHEY, CDR2 SVGEGT. The CDR3 is 18 amino acids. Trimming cost V 0 bases and J 2 bases; bases outside gene matches: 7. The CDR3 sequence is CASSYSLTSGGNTDTQYF. In nucleotides, the CDR3 is TGTGCCAGCAGTTACTCGTTAACTAGCGGGGGCAACACAGATACGCAGTATTTT.

The J gene is TRBJ2-7, the V gene TRBV3-1 (or the pseudogene TRBV3-2), with 10 positions matching TRBD2. The CDR3 spans 18 residues. CDR1 is LGHDT and CDR2 is YNNKEL in the germline V gene (reference sequence). V gave up 1 base and J gave up 4 bases; unmatched junction bases: 13. CDR3 DNA: TGTGCCAGCAGCCAAGGCCCTCTAGCGGGAGTGGGGGCTTACGAGCAGTACTTC. Translated: CASSQGPLAGVGAYEQYF.

This rearrangement joins TRBV27 to TRBJ2-7; D is possibly TRBD1 (6 bases). The ends were cut back, 5 bases at V and 6 bases at J, with 11 bases in the middle. The V gene's germline CDR1 is MNHEY and CDR2 SMNVEV (reference sequence). The CDR3 runs 12 residues. The CDR3 region is CASSLQGIEQYF. CDR3 DNA sequence: TGTGCCAGCAGTCTGCAGGGGATCGAGCAGTACTTC.

This sequence joins TRBV29-1 and TRBJ2-1; 9 bases agree with TRBD1. Germline V gene sequence: CDR1 SQVTM, CDR2 ANQGSEA. CDR3 size: 13 residues. The trim removed 7 bases at V and 4 bases at J, leaving 5 bases unmatched. CDR3 DNA sequence: TGCAGCGGTGGGACAGGGTCTTACAATGAGCAGTTCTTC. Encoded protein: CSGGTGSYNEQFF.

The chain uses TRBV28 and TRBJ1-6; D uncertain. The germline V gene has CDR1 MDHEN and CDR2 SYDVKM. V was trimmed by 8 bases and J by 7 bases, leaving 9 bases between them. CDR3 size: 12 residues. The CDR3 nucleotides read TGTGCCAGCGGGCGGGTGAATTCACCCCTCCACTTT. Translation: CASGRVNSPLHF.

This clone appeared a single time. This chain joins TRBV19 and TRBJ1-5; maybe TRBD1 (6 bases). Germline lookup yields CDR1 LNHDA and CDR2 SQIVND (reference sequence). The CDR3 is made up of 16 amino acids. Trimming pared 3 bases from V and 1 base from J, leaving 13 bases between. CDR3 protein: CASSIYGRGSNQPQHF. DNA of the CDR3: TGTGCCAGTAGTATTTACGGCAGGGGAAGCAATCAGCCCCAGCATTTT.

The CDR3 region has the DNA TGCAGCGTTCGCGGGGGAGTTGACTCCTACAATGAGCAGTTCTTC. Protein sequence: CSVRGGVDSYNEQFF. This chain links TRBV29-1 with TRBJ2-1; TRBD2 matches 7 bases. This CDR3 is built from 15 residues. With V trimmed by 5 bases and J by 0 bases, 7 bases remained unmatched. Germline CDR1 and CDR2: SQVTM and ANQGSEA.

V and J are TRBV5-6 and TRBJ2-1, with 12 bases lining up with TRBD2. CDR3 length: 17 amino acids. CDR1 SGHDT and CDR2 YYEEEE come from the germline V gene. The ends lost 1 base at V and 8 bases at J; junction bases unmatched: 10. In DNA, the CDR3 is TGTGCCAGCAGCTTGAGACTAGCGGGAGTGTCCCTAGATGAGCAGTTCTTC. Amino acid sequence: CASSLRLAGVSLDEQFF.

J is TRBJ2-7 and V is TRBV7-2, with D perhaps TRBD1 (5 bases). V lost 2 bases, J lost 1 base, and 9 bases lay in between. The CDR3 has 14 residues. The germline gives CDR1 SGHTA, CDR2 FQGNSA. CDR3 protein: CASSLPGWSYEQYF. CDR3 sequence (DNA): TGTGCCAGCAGCTTACCAGGGTGGTCCTACGAGCAGTACTTC.

The chain is built from TRBV23-1 and TRBJ2-7, with a possible D match to TRBD1 (6 bases). TRBV23-1 is an ORF, with its function uncertain. V was shortened by 10 bases and J by 1 base, with 20 bases between the two germline ends. CDR3 size: 15 residues. DNA for the CDR3: TGCGCCAATAAAAACGGGACACCTTCTTCCTACGAGCAGTACTTC. Protein product: CANKNGTPSSYEQYF.

The chain uses TRBV2 and TRBJ2-7; TRBD1 is a possible D gene (6 bases). This CDR3 comprises 12 residues. Looked up from germline, CDR1 is SNHLY and CDR2 is FYNNEI. The V end lost 7 bases, the J end lost 3 bases, and 10 bases lay between the germline ends. In DNA, the CDR3 is TGTGCCAGCACTGGACAGAACTACGAGCAGTACTTC. This codes for CASTGQNYEQYF.